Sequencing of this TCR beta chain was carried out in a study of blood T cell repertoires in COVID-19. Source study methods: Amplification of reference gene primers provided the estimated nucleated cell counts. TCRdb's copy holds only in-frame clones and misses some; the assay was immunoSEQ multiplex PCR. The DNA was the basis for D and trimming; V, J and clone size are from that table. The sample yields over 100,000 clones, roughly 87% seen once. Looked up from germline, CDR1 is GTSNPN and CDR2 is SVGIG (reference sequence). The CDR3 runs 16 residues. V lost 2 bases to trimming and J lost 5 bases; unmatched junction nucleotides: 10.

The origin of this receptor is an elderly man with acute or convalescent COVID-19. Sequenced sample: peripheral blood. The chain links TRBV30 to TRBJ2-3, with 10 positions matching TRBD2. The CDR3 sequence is CAWSKRTSGSIDTQYF. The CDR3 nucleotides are TGTGCCTGGAGTAAAAGGACTAGCGGTTCGATAGATACGCAGTATTTT.